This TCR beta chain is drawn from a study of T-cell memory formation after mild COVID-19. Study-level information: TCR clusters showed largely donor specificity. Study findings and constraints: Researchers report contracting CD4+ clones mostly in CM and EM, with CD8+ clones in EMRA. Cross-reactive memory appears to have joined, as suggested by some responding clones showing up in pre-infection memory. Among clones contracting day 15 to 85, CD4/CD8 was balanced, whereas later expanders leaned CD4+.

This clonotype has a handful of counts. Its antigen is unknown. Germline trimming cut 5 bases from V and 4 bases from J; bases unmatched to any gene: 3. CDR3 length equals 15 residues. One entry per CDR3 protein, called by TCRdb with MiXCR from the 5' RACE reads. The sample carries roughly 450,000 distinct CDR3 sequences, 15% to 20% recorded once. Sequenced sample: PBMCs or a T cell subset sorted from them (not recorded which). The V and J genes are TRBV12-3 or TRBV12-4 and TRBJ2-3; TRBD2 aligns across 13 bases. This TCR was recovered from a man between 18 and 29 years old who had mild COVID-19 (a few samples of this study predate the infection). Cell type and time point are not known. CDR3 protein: CASSPGLAGSDTQYF. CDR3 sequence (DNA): TGTGCCAGCAGTCCGGGACTAGCGGGATCAGATACGCAGTATTTT.